These 6 T cell receptor beta chains were all obtained from the same sample, sequenced in a study of blood T cells in healthy people across ages. Through a sample-barcoded 5' primer and a J-beta primer mix, a second PCR was run for 7 to 11 cycles. Each CDR3 protein gets one entry after TCRdb re-called the 5' RACE reads with MiXCR. The table has 1.5 million to 2 million distinct CDR3 sequences, roughly two fifths seen once; the top ten hold 20% to 25%. The sample comprised blood. These receptors were obtained from a human donor in good health.

This chain connects TRBV4-3 to TRBJ1-2; 10 bases fit TRBD1. The V segment lost 3 bases and the J segment 4 bases; nucleotides outside the gene matches: 5. The CDR3 is 15 residues long. The germline CDR1 and CDR2 sequences are LGHNA and YSLEER. CDR3 sequence (DNA): TGCGCCAGCAGCCACGGACAGGGGGACGGCTATGGCTACACCTTC. Its translation: CASSHGQGDGYGYTF.

Note on this clonotype: Its ends do not fully match the called genes, so a read error is possible. The rearrangement links TRBV9 to TRBJ1-1; no reliable D call. Germline-derived CDR1 and CDR2 are SGDLS and YYNGEE. There are 13 residues in the CDR3. The CDR3 DNA follows: TGTACCAGCAGCGTCCAACTAAACACTGAAGCTTTCTTT. Translation: CTSSVQLNTEAFF.

The genes are TRBV7-2 and TRBJ1-4; D is possibly TRBD1 (5 bases). This CDR3 has 12 residues. V was cut by 4 bases and J by 12 bases, with 12 bases left in between. CDR1 is SGHTA, CDR2 FQGNSA, per germline. This CDR3 is CASSSSGTELFF. The CDR3 bases are TGTGCCAGCAGCTCCTCCGGGACGGAACTGTTTTTT.

The table lists this clonotype with many counts. The chain uses TRBV7-6 and TRBJ2-3; 11 bases line up with TRBD2. The CDR3 is 16 amino acids. The V and J ends lost 4 bases and 2 bases, in that order; junction bases with no gene match: 5. Germline values: CDR1 SGHVS, CDR2 FNYEAQ. CDR3 DNA sequence: TGTGCCAGCAGCTATACTAGCGGGGGATTCACAGATACGCAGTATTTT. Protein product: CASSYTSGGFTDTQYF.

This clonotype has just one count. The rearrangement joins TRBV20-1 to TRBJ1-1; D is possibly TRBD1 (5 bases). The CDR3 sequence is 13 residues long. V was pared by 3 bases and J by 2 bases, with 10 bases between. Germline CDR1 reads DFQATT; CDR2 reads SNEGSKA (reference sequence). CDR3 DNA: TGCAGTGCTAGGGGGGACGGTAACACTGAAGCTTTCTTT. Encoded protein: CSARGDGNTEAFF.

The chain employs TRBV20-1 and TRBJ2-1; TRBD2 aligns across 8 bases. Trimming at V came to 5 bases and at J to 7 bases, leaving 7 bases not matched to a gene. This CDR3 has 13 residues. The germline CDR1 and CDR2 sequences are DFQATT and SNEGSKA (reference sequence). The CDR3: CSAYKGGGNEQFF. CDR3 DNA sequence: TGCAGTGCTTACAAGGGCGGGGGGAATGAGCAGTTCTTC.